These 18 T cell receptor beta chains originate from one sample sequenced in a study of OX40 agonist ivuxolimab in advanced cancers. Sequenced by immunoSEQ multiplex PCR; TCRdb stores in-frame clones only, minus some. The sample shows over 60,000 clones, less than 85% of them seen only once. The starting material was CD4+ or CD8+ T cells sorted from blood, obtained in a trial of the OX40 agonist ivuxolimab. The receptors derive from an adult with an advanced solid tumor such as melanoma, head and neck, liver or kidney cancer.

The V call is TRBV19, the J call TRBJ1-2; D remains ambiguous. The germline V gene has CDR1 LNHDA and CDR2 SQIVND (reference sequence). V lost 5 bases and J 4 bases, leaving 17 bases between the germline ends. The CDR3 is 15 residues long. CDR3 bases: TGTGCCAGTAGTCAGGCGGCGACTCGGGGCTATGGCTACACCTTC. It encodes CASSQAATRGYGYTF.

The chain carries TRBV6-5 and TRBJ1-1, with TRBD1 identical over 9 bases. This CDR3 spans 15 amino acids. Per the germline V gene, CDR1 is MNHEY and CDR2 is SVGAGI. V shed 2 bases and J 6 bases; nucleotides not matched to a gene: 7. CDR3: CASSYTGGMGAEAFF. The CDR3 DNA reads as TGTGCCAGCAGTTACACAGGGGGCATGGGGGCTGAAGCTTTCTTT.

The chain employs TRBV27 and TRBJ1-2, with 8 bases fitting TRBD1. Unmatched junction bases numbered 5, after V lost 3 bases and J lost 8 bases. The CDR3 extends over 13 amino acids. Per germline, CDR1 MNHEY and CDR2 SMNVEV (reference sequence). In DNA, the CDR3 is TGTGCCAGCAGTTTCCGGACAGGGATAGGCTACACCTTC. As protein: CASSFRTGIGYTF.

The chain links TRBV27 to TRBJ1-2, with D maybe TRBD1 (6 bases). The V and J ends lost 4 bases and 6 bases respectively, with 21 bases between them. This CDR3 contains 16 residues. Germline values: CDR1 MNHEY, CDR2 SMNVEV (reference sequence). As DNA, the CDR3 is TGTGCCAGCAGTTATGGGTGGGGGCGAGTCGAAAATGGCTACACCTTC. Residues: CASSYGWGRVENGYTF.

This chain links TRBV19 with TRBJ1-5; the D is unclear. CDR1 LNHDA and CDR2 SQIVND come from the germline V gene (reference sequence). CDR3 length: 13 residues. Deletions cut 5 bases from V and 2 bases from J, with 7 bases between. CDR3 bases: TGTGCCAGTAGTTTTAATGGCAATCAGCCCCAGCATTTT. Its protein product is CASSFNGNQPQHF.

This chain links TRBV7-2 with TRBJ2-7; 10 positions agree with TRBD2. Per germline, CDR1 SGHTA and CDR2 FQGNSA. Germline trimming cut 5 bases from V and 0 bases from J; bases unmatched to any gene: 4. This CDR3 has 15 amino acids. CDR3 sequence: CASSLPSGGSYEQYF. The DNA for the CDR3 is TGTGCCAGCAGCCTGCCTAGCGGGGGCTCCTACGAGCAGTACTTC.

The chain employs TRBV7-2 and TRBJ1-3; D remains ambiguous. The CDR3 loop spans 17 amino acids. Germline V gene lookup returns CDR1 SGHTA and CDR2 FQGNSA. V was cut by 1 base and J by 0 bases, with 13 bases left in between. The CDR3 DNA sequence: TGTGCCAGCAGCTTAGACTTTAGCGGGGTCTCTGGAAACACCATATATTTT. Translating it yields CASSLDFSGVSGNTIYF.

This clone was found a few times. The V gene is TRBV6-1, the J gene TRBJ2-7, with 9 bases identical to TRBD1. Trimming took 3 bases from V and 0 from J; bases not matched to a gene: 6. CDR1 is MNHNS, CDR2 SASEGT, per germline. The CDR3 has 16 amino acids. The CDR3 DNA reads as TGTGCCAGCAGTGACTTCCTGGACAGGGGCTCCTACGAGCAGTACTTC. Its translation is CASSDFLDRGSYEQYF.

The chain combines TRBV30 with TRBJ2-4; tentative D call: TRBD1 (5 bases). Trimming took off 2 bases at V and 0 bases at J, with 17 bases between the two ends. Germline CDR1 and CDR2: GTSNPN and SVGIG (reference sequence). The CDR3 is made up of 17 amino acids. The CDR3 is CAWSFTGKQIAKNIQYF. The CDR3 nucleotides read TGTGCCTGGAGTTTTACAGGAAAACAAATAGCCAAAAACATTCAGTACTTC. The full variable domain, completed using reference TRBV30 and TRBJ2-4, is SQTIHQWPATLVQPVGSPLSLECTVEGTSNPNLYWYRQAAGRGLQLLFYSVGIGQISSEVPQNLSASRPQDRQFILSSKKLLLSDSGFYLCAWSFTGKQIAKNIQYFGAGTRLSVL.

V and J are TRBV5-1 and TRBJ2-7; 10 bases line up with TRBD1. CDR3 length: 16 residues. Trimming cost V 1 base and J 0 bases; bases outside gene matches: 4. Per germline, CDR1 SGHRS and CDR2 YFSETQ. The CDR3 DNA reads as TGCGCCAGCAGCTTGTTGGGACAGGGGAGCTCCTACGAGCAGTACTTC. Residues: CASSLLGQGSSYEQYF. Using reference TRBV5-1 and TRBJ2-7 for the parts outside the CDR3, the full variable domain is KAGVTQTPRYLIKTRGQQVTLSCSPISGHRSVSWYQQTPGQGLQFLFEYFSETQRNKGNFPGRFSGRQFSNSRSEMNVSTLELGDSALYLCASSLLGQGSSYEQYFGPGTRLTVT.

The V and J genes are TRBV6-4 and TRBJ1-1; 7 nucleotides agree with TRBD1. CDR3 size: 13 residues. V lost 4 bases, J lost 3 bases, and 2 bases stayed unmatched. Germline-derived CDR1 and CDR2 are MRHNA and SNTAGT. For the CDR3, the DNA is TGTGCCAGCAGTGCGACAGGGTACACTGAAGCTTTCTTT. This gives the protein CASSATGYTEAFF.

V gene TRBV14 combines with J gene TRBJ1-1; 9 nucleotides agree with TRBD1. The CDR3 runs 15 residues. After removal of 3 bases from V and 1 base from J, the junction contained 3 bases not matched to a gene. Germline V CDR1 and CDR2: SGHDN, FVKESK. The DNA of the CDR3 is TGTGCCAGCAGCCATTTGGGACAGGGGAACACTGAAGCTTTCTTT. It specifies CASSHLGQGNTEAFF.

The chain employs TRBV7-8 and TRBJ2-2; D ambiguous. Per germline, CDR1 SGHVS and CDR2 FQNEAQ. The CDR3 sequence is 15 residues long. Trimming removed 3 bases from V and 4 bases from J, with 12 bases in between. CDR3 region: CASSLHSLGTGELFF. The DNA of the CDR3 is TGTGCCAGCAGCTTGCACAGCTTAGGCACCGGGGAGCTGTTTTTT.

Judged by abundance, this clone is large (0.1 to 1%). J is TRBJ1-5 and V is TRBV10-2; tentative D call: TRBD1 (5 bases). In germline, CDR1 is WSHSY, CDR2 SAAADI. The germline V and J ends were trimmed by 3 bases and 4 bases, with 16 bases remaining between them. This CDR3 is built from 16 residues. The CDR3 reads CASSEGASQDNQPQHF. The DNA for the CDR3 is TGCGCCAGCAGTGAAGGGGCCAGTCAGGATAATCAGCCCCAGCATTTT.

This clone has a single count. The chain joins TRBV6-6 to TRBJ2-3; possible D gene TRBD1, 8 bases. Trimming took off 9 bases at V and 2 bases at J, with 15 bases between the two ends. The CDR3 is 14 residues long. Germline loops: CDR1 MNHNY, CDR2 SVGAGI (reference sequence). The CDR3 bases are TGTGCCAGTGGACAGGGACTAACCACAGATACGCAGTATTTT. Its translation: CASGQGLTTDTQYF.

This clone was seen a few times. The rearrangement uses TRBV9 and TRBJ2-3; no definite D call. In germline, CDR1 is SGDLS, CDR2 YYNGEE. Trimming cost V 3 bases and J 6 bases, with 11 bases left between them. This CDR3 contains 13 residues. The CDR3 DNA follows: TGTGCCAGCAGCGGTGGGCCTGGGGATACGCAGTATTTT. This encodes CASSGGPGDTQYF.

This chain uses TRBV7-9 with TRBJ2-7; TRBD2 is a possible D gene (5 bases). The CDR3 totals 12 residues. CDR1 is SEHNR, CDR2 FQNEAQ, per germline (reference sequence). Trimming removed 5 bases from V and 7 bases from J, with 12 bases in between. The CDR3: CASSQSGWEQYF. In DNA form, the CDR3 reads TGTGCCAGCAGCCAGTCGGGGTGGGAGCAGTACTTC. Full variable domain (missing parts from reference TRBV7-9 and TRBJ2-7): DTGVSQNPRHKITKRGQNVTFRCDPISEHNRLYWYRQTLGQGPEFLTYFQNEAQLEKSRLLSDRFSAERPKGSFSTLEIQRTEQGDSAMYLCASSQSGWEQYFGPGTRLTVT.

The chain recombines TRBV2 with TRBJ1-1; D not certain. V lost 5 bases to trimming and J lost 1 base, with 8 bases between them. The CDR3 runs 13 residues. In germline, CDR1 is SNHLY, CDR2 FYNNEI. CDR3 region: CASSTLENTEAFF. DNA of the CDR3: TGTGCCAGCAGTACCCTGGAGAACACTGAAGCTTTCTTT.